This entry is about one T cell receptor beta chain. Its target is unknown. The CDR3 sequence is 13 residues long. Per germline, CDR1 DFQATT and CDR2 SNEGSKA (reference sequence). Trimming took 3 bases from V and 0 from J, leaving 9 bases between them. The sample comes from a study of blood T cells in healthy people across ages. Regarding the study as a whole: Roughly linearly, TCR beta diversity per million T cells fell as age increased.

For the second PCR, which ran for about 6 to 11 cycles, a sample-barcoded 5' primer and a J-beta primer mix were used. Every cDNA molecule bore a tag from a template-switch adaptor containing 12 random nucleotides. TCRdb re-derived calls from the 5' RACE reads in MiXCR, one entry per CDR3 protein. Of roughly 900,000 distinct CDR3 sequences detected, under 50% appear once; the ten largest clones hold around 15%. The sample was blood. The chain uses TRBV20-1 and TRBJ2-7; a weak D match, TRBD1 (5 bases). The TCR comes from a young man in good health. The DNA for the CDR3 is TGCAGTGCTAGGAACAGGTTCTCCTACGAGCAGTACTTC. It encodes CSARNRFSYEQYF.